This TCR beta chain was found in a study of cytomegalovirus exposure and HLA in healthy donors. A multiplex PCR was run with 60 Vbeta primers and 13 Jbeta primers. The method was immunoSEQ multiplex PCR; TCRdb's version includes in-frame clones alone and lacks a portion of them. The data contain 100,000 to 150,000 clones, 77% of them singletons. Germline values: CDR1 MDHEN, CDR2 SYDVKM. Trimming took 5 bases from V and 4 from J, leaving 14 bases between them. The CDR3 has 14 amino acids. Notes on the study in general: Productive status was seen about 87% or about 30% of the time for most TCR beta V segments in an earlier analysis. Analysis was carried out at a later point, and it linked a missense DCLRE1C variant to TCR beta V- and J-gene trimming. Later analysis suggested links between common viral pathogens and several top significant clusters.

The table lists this clone with a count of one. No antigen is known for it. Though nominally healthy at sampling, donors likely had unrecorded immune exposures. The clonotype originates from a woman aged 40-49 years in good health and CMV-seropositive. The chain uses TRBV28 and TRBJ2-5; D may be TRBD1 (5 bases). Specimen: PBMCs. The CDR3 coding sequence is TGTGCCAGCAGTACGCAGGGTGTAGGAGAGACCCAGTACTTC. This translates into CASSTQGVGETQYF.